Each of the 8 T cell receptor beta chains below was sequenced from the same sample in a study of blood T cell repertoires in COVID-19. TCRdb's table, derived via immunoSEQ multiplex PCR, lists solely in-frame clones and lacks some. The profile shows 350,000 or so clones, roughly 90% of them singletons. Sequencing was performed on PBMCs or T cells enriched from blood (not recorded which). The receptors were gathered from a woman between 25 and 40 years old who had recovered from COVID-19.

The V call is TRBV28, the J call TRBJ2-7, with a tentative D call TRBD2 (6 bases). Germline CDR1 and CDR2: MDHEN and SYDVKM. The CDR3 length is 13 residues. Trimming left V 2 bases short and J 7 bases short, with 12 bases between. This chain's CDR3 is CASSLLRDVEQYF. Here the CDR3 DNA reads TGTGCCAGCAGTTTACTGCGGGACGTGGAGCAGTACTTC. The full variable domain, in which reference TRBV28 and TRBJ2-7 provide the parts outside the CDR3, is DVKVTQSSRYLVKRTGEKVFLECVQDMDHENMFWYRQDPGLGLRLIYFSYDVKMKEKGDIPEGYSVSREKKERFSLILESASTNQTSMYLCASSLLRDVEQYFGPGTRLTVT.

A remark on this clone: In the same sample, other DNA sequences code for this CDR3. This rearrangement joins TRBV12-3 or TRBV12-4 to TRBJ2-7; D is perhaps TRBD2 (6 bases). V gave up 4 bases and J gave up 4 bases, with 8 bases separating them. The CDR3 runs to 12 residues. CDR3 DNA sequence: TGTGCCAGCAGTTCAGGAGGGTACGAGCAGTACTTC. Translating gives CASSSGGYEQYF.

The chain links TRBV28 to TRBJ2-7; 7 bases fit TRBD2. V shed 2 bases, J shed 0 bases, and the junction held 4 bases outside the gene matches. The CDR3 length is 15 residues. Germline V gene sequence: CDR1 MDHEN, CDR2 SYDVKM. The DNA for the CDR3 is TGTGCCAGCAGTTTAAACACGGGGGGCTCCTACGAGCAGTACTTC. It specifies CASSLNTGGSYEQYF.

This clone was picked up one time. The chain employs TRBV28 and TRBJ1-2; TRBD1 might be the D (6 bases). Germline V gene sequence: CDR1 MDHEN, CDR2 SYDVKM. Trimming took off 6 bases at V and 0 bases at J, with 14 bases between the two ends. The CDR3 has 15 residues. The CDR3 here is CASSYRVRANYGYTF. Here the CDR3 DNA reads TGTGCCAGCAGCTACAGGGTTCGGGCTAACTATGGCTACACCTTC.

This chain connects TRBV6-5 to TRBJ2-7, with TRBD1 identical over 9 bases. J gave up 3 bases and V 10 bases, and 13 bases lay outside the gene matches. The CDR3 has 15 residues. Looked up from germline, CDR1 is MNHEY and CDR2 is SVGAGI. CDR3 amino acids: CATNKRGQGYYEQYF. CDR3 DNA sequence: TGTGCCACCAATAAACGAGGACAGGGGTACTACGAGCAGTACTTC.

This clone was observed a single time. The chain has TRBV5-1 and TRBJ2-7; D not certain. V was pared by 2 bases and J by 0 bases, with 9 bases between. The germline V gene has CDR1 SGHRS and CDR2 YFSETQ. This CDR3 is built from 14 residues. CDR3 residues: CASSFGASSYEQYF. For the CDR3, the DNA is TGCGCCAGCAGCTTCGGTGCCTCCTCCTACGAGCAGTACTTC.

The rearrangement uses TRBV29-1 and TRBJ1-2; D is unresolved. CDR1 and CDR2 (germline): SQVTM, ANQGSEA. The CDR3 is made up of 11 amino acids. Trimming cost V 2 bases and J 5 bases, with 6 bases left between them. The CDR3 DNA reads as TGCAGCGTTGAACGGTCGTATGGCTACACCTTC. This codes for CSVERSYGYTF.

This clone was detected once. V gene TRBV7-8 combines with J gene TRBJ1-2; D not resolved. Germline CDR1 SGHVS, CDR2 FQNEAQ. Trimming cost V 1 base and J 3 bases, with 6 bases left between them. The CDR3 has 13 residues. The CDR3 coding sequence is TGTGCCAGCAGCTTAGGGCCCGACTATGGCTACACCTTC. Protein: CASSLGPDYGYTF.